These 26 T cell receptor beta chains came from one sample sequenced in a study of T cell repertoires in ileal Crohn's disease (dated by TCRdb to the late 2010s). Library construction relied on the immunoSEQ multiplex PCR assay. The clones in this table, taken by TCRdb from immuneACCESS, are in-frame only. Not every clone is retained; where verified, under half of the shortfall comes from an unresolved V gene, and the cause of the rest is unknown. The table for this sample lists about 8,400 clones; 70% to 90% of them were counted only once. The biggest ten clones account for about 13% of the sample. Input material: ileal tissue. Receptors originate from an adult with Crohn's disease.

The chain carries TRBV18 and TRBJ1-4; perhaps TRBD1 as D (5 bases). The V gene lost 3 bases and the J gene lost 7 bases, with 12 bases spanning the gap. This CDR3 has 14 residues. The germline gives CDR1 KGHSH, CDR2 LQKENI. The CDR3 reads CASSPGLGVEKLFF. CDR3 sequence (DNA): TGTGCCAGCTCACCGGGGCTCGGGGTTGAAAAACTGTTTTTT.

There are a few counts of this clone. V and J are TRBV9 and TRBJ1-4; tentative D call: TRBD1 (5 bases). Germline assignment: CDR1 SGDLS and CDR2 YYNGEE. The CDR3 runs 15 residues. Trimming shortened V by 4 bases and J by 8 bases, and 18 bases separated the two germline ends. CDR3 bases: TGTGCCAGCAGCCCCCTGGGGCGGGGGTACGAAAAACTGTTTTTT. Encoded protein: CASSPLGRGYEKLFF.

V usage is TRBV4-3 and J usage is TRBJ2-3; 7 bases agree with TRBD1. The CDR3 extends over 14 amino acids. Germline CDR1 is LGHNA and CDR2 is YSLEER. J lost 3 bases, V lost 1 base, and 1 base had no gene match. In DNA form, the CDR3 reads TGCGCCAGCAGCCAAGCACAGGGGACAGATACGCAGTATTTT. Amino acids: CASSQAQGTDTQYF.

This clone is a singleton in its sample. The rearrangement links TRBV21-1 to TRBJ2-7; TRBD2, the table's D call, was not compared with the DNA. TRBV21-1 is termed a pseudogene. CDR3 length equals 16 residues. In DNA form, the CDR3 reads TGTGCCAGCAGCAAAGAGGGACCGGGAGAGATCCACGAGCAGTACTTC. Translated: CASSKEGPGEIHEQYF.

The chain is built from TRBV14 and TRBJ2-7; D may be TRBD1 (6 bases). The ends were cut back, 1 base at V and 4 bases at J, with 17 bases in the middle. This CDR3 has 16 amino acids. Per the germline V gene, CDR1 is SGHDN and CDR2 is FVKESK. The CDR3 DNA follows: TGTGCCAGCAGCCAAGGCGCAGGGGTCCTGGATTACGAGCAGTACTTC. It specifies CASSQGAGVLDYEQYF.

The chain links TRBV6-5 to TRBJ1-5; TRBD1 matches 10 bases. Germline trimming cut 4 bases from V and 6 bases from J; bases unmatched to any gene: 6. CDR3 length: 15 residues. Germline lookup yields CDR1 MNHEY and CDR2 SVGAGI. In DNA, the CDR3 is TGTGCCAGCAGTTTAAGACAGGGGGCAGGTCAGCCCCAGCATTTT. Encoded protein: CASSLRQGAGQPQHF.

In DNA, the CDR3 is TGTGCCAGCAGTACAAGATCAGGGGGTGCTCAGCCCCAGCATTTT. Its translation is CASSTRSGGAQPQHF. This chain connects TRBV27 to TRBJ1-5; 7 bases are a match to TRBD1. Germline CDR1 and CDR2: MNHEY and SMNVEV (reference sequence). The length of the CDR3 is 15 residues. Trimming at V came to 5 bases and at J to 6 bases, leaving 10 bases not matched to a gene.

This CDR3 is CASSSDRRGAYGYTF. CDR3 nucleotides: TGTGCCAGCAGCTCCGATCGCAGGGGGGCCTATGGCTACACCTTC. The rearrangement uses TRBV5-8 and TRBJ1-2; 7 positions agree with TRBD1. Germline V gene lookup returns CDR1 SGHTS and CDR2 YDEGEE. The J segment lost 4 bases and the V segment lost 3 bases, leaving 9 bases of the junction unmatched. The CDR3 contains 15 residues. Full variable domain (rest looked up from reference TRBV5-8 and TRBJ1-2): EAGVTQSPTHLIKTRGQQATLRCSPISGHTSVYWYQQALGLGLQFLLWYDEGEERNRGNFPPRFSGRQFPNYSSELNVNALELEDSALYLCASSSDRRGAYGYTFGSGTRLTVV.

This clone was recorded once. CDR3 in amino acids: CASSQDPSGELFF. The CDR3 DNA reads as TGCGCCAGCAGCCAAGATCCCAGCGGGGAGCTGTTTTTT. V is TRBV4-1 and J is TRBJ2-2; D is undetermined. This CDR3 spans 13 amino acids. The germline V gene encodes CDR1 MGHRA and CDR2 YSYEKL. V lost 0 bases and J 7 bases, leaving 6 bases between the germline ends.

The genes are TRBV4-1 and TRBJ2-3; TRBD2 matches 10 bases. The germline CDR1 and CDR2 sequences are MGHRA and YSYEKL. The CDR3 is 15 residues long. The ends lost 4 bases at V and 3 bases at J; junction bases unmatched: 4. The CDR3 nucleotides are TGCGCCAGCAGCCCTAGCGGGAGTAGGACAGATACGCAGTATTTT. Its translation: CASSPSGSRTDTQYF.

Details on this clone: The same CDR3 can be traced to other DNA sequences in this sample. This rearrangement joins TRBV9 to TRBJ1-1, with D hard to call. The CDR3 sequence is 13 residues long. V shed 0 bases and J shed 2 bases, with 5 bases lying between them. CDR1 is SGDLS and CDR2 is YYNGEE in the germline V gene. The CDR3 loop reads CASSVGRNTEAFF. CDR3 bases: TGTGCCAGCAGCGTAGGCAGAAACACTGAAGCTTTCTTT.

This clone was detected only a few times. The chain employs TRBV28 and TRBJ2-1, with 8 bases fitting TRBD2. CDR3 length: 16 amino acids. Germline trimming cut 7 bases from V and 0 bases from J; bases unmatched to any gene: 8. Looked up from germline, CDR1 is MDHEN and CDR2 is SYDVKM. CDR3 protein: CASIAGFSSSYNEQFF. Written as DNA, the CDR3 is TGTGCCAGCATAGCGGGATTTTCGAGCTCCTACAATGAGCAGTTCTTC.

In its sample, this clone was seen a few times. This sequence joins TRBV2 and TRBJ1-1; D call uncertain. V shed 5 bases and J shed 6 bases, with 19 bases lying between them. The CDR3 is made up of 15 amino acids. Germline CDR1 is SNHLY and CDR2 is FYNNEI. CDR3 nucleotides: TGTGCCAGCAGTCAGTCCCAGACACAAAACTCTGAAGCTTTCTTT. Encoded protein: CASSQSQTQNSEAFF.

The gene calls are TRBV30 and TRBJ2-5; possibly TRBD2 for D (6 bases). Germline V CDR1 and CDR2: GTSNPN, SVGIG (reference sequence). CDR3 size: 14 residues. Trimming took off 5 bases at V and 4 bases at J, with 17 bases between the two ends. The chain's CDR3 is CAWQTNGGIETQYF. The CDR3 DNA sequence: TGTGCCTGGCAAACTAACGGGGGTATAGAGACCCAGTACTTC.

Written as DNA, the CDR3 is TGCGCCAGCAGCTTGGGACAGGGGTGGAACACCGGGGAGCTGTTTTTT. It yields the protein CASSLGQGWNTGELFF. The chain is built from TRBV5-1 and TRBJ2-2; 8 positions agree with TRBD1. Trimming cost V 0 bases and J 1 base; bases outside gene matches: 2. Germline V gene data show CDR1 as SGHRS and CDR2 as YFSETQ. The CDR3 loop spans 16 amino acids.

CDR3 nucleotides: TGTGCCAGCTCCCGGACTAGGGTCGAGACCCAGTACTTC. It specifies CASSRTRVETQYF. The chain uses TRBV6-5 and TRBJ2-5, with TRBD2 matching over 7 bases. The CDR3 is 13 amino acids. The V gene's germline CDR1 is MNHEY and CDR2 SVGAGI. V shed 8 bases and J 5 bases; nucleotides not matched to a gene: 8.

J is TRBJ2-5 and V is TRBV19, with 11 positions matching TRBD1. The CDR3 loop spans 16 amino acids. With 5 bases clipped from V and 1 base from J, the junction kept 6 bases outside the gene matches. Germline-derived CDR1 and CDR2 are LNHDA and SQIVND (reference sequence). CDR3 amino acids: CASSAGQGGFQETQYF. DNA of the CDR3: TGTGCCAGTAGTGCGGGACAGGGGGGATTCCAAGAGACCCAGTACTTC.

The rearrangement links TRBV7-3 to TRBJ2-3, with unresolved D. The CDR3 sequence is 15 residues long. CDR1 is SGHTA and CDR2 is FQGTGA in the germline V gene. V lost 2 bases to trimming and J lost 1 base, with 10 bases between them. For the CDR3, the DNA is TGTGCCAGCAGCTTATATGGGTCTGGCACAGATACGCAGTATTTT. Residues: CASSLYGSGTDTQYF.

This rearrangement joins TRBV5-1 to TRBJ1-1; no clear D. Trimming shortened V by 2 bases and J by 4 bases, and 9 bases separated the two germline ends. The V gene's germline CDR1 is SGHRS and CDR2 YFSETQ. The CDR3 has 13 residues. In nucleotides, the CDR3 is TGCGCCAGCAGCTTAACTCTCGGCACTGAAGCTTTCTTT. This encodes CASSLTLGTEAFF.

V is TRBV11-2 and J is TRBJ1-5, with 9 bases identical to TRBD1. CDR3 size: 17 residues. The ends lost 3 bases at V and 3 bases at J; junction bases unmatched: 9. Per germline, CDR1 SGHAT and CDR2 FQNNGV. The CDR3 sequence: CASSFDRGWGINQPQHF. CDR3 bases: TGTGCCAGCAGCTTCGACAGGGGGTGGGGGATCAATCAGCCCCAGCATTTT. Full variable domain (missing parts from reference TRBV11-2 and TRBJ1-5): EAGVAQSPRYKIIEKRQSVAFWCNPISGHATLYWYQQILGQGPKLLIQFQNNGVVDDSQLPKDRFSAERLKGVDSTLKIQPAKLEDSAVYLCASSFDRGWGINQPQHFGDGTRLSIL.

The DNA of the CDR3 is TGTGCCAGCAGCCCAGGACAGAACCTCTATAGCAATCAGCCCCAGCATTTT. It yields the protein CASSPGQNLYSNQPQHF. The genes are TRBV7-2 and TRBJ1-5; a possible D gene is TRBD1 (6 bases). This CDR3 has 17 residues. In germline, CDR1 is SGHTA, CDR2 FQGNSA. V was trimmed by 5 bases and J by 0 bases, leaving 17 bases between them.

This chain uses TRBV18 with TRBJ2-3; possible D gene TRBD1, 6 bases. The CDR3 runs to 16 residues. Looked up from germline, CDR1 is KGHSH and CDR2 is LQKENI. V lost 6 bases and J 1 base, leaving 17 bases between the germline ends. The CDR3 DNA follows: TGTGCCAGCTCCTCGACCGGACAGACCCGCACAGATACGCAGTATTTT. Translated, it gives CASSSTGQTRTDTQYF.

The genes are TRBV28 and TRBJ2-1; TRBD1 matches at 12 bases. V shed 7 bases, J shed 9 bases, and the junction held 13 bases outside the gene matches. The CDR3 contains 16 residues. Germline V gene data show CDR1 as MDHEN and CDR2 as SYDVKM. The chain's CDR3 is CASTPSAGQGAGEQFF. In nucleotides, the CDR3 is TGTGCCAGCACCCCCTCGGCGGGACAGGGGGCGGGTGAGCAGTTCTTC. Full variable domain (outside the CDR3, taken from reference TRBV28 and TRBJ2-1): DVKVTQSSRYLVKRTGEKVFLECVQDMDHENMFWYRQDPGLGLRLIYFSYDVKMKEKGDIPEGYSVSREKKERFSLILESASTNQTSMYLCASTPSAGQGAGEQFFGPGTRLTVL.

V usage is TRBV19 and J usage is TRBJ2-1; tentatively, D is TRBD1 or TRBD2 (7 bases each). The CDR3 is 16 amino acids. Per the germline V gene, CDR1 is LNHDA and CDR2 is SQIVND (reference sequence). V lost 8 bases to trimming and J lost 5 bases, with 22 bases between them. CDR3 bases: TGTGCCAGTCGCGGGAGCGGGACAGTAAGGCACAATGAGCAGTTCTTC. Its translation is CASRGSGTVRHNEQFF.

The CDR3: CASSPGQGDGYTF. The CDR3 nucleotides are TGTGCCAGCTCACCAGGGCAGGGAGATGGCTACACCTTC. The chain has TRBV18 and TRBJ1-2; tentatively, D is TRBD1 (5 bases). The V end lost 2 bases, the J end lost 6 bases, and 10 bases lay between the germline ends. The CDR3 consists of 13 residues. CDR1 and CDR2 from the germline V gene are KGHSH and LQKENI.

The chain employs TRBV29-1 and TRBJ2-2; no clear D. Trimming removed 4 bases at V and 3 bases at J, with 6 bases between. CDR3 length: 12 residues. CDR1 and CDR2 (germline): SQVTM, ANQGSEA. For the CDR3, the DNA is TGCAGCGTTGGGGAATACACCGGGGAGCTGTTTTTT. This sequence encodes CSVGEYTGELFF.